These T cell receptor beta chains were read from a single sample in a study of beta chain features in type 1 diabetes. Only in-frame clones appear in the TCRdb table, and some are missing; sequencing was by immunoSEQ multiplex PCR. The table lists 300,000 to 400,000 clones, roughly 14% of them singletons. The material sequenced was naive CD4+ T cells from blood. These receptors all stem from a young woman with type 1 diabetes. Both conserved end residues are part of each CDR3. The D gene is left open where the match is weak. Expanded clones are given a class, and other clones once, few, many or no size at all.

.	TRBV18	.	TRBJ2-1	13	CASSLGTLNEQFF	TGTGCCAGCTCACTTGGGACTCTCAATGAGCAGTTCTTC
few	TRBV10-2	.	TRBJ1-1	16	CASRGSSGGLGTEAFF	TGCGCCAGCAGGGGTTCTTCGGGGGGGCTTGGCACTGAAGCTTTCTTT
.	TRBV7-9	.	TRBJ1-1	11	CASSQNTEAFF	TGTGCCAGCAGCCAGAACACTGAAGCTTTCTTT
once	TRBV2	TRBD1	TRBJ2-2	15	CASGRTGAGTGELFF	TGTGCCAGCGGGAGGACAGGGGCGGGTACCGGGGAGCTGTTTTTT
.	TRBV5-1	TRBD2	TRBJ2-1	15	CASTEGPRDYPEQFF	TGCGCCAGCACCGAAGGACCCCGGGACTACCCTGAGCAGTTCTTC
.	TRBV9	.	TRBJ1-2	15	CASSPSLEENYGYTF	TGTGCCAGCAGCCCTAGCCTCGAAGAAAACTATGGCTACACCTTC
few	TRBV19	TRBD2	TRBJ2-4	14	CASSIDGTRNIQYF	TGTGCCAGTAGTATAGACGGGACTAGAAACATTCAGTACTTC
.	TRBV4-2	TRBD1	TRBJ1-5	15	CASSREAGGQQPQHF	TGTGCCAGCAGCCGGGAGGCAGGGGGCCAACAGCCCCAGCATTTT
few	TRBV30	.	TRBJ1-2	12	CAWSGVGGGYTF	TGTGCCTGGAGTGGGGTGGGAGGTGGCTACACCTTC
few	TRBV4-3	TRBD1	TRBJ2-1	16	CASSQVGDRAHNEQFF	TGCGCCAGCAGCCAAGTCGGAGACAGGGCTCACAATGAGCAGTTCTTC
few	TRBV4-3	TRBD2	TRBJ2-1	16	CASSQGLAEGDNEQFF	TGCGCCAGCAGCCAAGGACTAGCGGAGGGTGATAATGAGCAGTTCTTC
few	TRBV19	TRBD1	TRBJ1-5	16	CASTPGQGVWGQPQHF	TGTGCCAGTACCCCCGGGCAGGGGGTATGGGGGCAGCCCCAGCATTTT
few	TRBV11-2	TRBD2	TRBJ2-5	13	CASSGTSVETQYF	TGTGCCAGCAGCGGGACTAGCGTGGAGACCCAGTACTTC
.	TRBV4-2	TRBD1	TRBJ1-5	15	CASSHNRGSNQPQHF	TGTGCCAGCAGCCATAACAGGGGATCCAATCAGCCCCAGCATTTT
.	TRBV2	TRBD1	TRBJ1-5	13	CASSGTGRQPQHF	TGTGCCAGCAGCGGGACAGGCCGTCAGCCCCAGCATTTT
few	TRBV30	.	TRBJ1-2	12	CAWSQGPHGYTF	TGTGCCTGGAGTCAGGGGCCGCATGGCTACACCTTC
.	TRBV2	.	TRBJ1-5	12	CASTDRYQPQHF	TGTGCCAGCACCGACAGGTATCAGCCCCAGCATTTT
.	TRBV18	TRBD1	TRBJ2-3	15	CASSLAQGATDTQYF	TGTGCCAGCTCACTTGCTCAGGGGGCCACAGATACGCAGTATTTT
.	TRBV4-1	.	TRBJ1-1	14	CASSQVYRNTEAFF	TGCGCCAGCAGCCAAGTTTACAGGAACACTGAAGCTTTCTTT
.	TRBV5-6	.	TRBJ1-1	15	CASSSPERANTEAFF	TGTGCCAGCAGCTCGCCTGAGCGCGCGAACACTGAAGCTTTCTTT
few	TRBV7-2	.	TRBJ2-5	13	CASSPGPQETQYF	TGTGCCAGCAGCCCAGGGCCTCAAGAGACCCAGTACTTC
.	TRBV27	TRBD2	TRBJ2-1	15	CASSLASGRRNEQFF	TGTGCCAGCAGTTTAGCCAGCGGGAGGAGGAATGAGCAGTTCTTC
few	TRBV4-1	.	TRBJ2-1	15	CASSRTGLGLNEQFF	TGCGCCAGCAGCCGAACAGGGCTTGGGCTCAATGAGCAGTTCTTC
few	TRBV6-6	.	TRBJ2-1	16	CASSYSFGQLNNEQFF	TGTGCCAGCAGTTACTCTTTCGGACAGCTCAACAATGAGCAGTTCTTC
few	TRBV7-9	TRBD1	TRBJ1-2	16	CASGQGLIGGYYGYTF	TGTGCCAGCGGACAGGGCCTTATCGGGGGGTACTATGGCTACACCTTC
few	TRBV7-9	.	TRBJ2-4	15	CASSLNQGLQNIQYF	TGTGCCAGCAGCTTAAACCAGGGGCTTCAAAACATTCAGTACTTC
.	TRBV28	.	TRBJ2-3	12	CASSKLADTQYF	TGTGCCAGCAGTAAACTAGCAGATACGCAGTATTTT
few	TRBV19	TRBD2	TRBJ2-1	15	CASRKIAGGSNEQFF	TGTGCCAGTAGAAAAATAGCGGGAGGCTCCAATGAGCAGTTCTTC
.	TRBV4-3	.	TRBJ2-2	12	CASSRLWGELFF	TGCGCCAGCAGCCGGCTGTGGGGGGAGCTGTTTTTT